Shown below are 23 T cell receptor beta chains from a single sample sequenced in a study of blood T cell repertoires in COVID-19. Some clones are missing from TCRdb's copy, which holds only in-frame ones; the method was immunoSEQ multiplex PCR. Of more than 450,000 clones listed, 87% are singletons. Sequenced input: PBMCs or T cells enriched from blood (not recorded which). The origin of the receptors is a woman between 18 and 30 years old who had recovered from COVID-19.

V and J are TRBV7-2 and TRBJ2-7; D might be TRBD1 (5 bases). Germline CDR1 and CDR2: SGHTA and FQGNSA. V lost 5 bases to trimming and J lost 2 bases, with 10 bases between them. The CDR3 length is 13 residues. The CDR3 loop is CASSVQVTYEQYF. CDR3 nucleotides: TGTGCCAGCAGCGTACAGGTTACCTACGAGCAGTACTTC.

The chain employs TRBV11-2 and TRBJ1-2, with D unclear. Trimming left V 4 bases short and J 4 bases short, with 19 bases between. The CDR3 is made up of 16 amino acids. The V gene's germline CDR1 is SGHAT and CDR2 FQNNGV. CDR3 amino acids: CASSSKRRVGPYGYTF. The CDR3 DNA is TGTGCCAGCAGCTCAAAGAGGAGGGTTGGCCCCTATGGCTACACCTTC.

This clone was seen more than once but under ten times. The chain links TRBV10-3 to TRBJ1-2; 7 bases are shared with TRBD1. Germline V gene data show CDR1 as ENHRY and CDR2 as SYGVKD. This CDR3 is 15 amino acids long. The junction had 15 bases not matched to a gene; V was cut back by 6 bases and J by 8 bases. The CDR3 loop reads CAIRDLTGTLYGYTF. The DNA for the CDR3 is TGTGCCATCAGGGACCTGACAGGGACCCTTTACGGCTACACCTTC.

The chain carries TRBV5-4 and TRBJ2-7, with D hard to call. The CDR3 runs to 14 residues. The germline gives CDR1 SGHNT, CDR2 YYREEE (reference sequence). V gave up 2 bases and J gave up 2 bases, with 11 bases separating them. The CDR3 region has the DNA TGTGCCAGCAGCTTCGGTGTATCCACCTACGAGCAGTACTTC. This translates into CASSFGVSTYEQYF.

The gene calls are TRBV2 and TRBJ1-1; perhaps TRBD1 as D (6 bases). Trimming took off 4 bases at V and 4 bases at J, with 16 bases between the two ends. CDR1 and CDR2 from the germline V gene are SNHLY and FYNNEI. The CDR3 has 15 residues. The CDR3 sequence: CASSAIQGGFTEAFF. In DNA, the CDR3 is TGTGCCAGCAGTGCCATACAGGGCGGGTTCACTGAAGCTTTCTTT.

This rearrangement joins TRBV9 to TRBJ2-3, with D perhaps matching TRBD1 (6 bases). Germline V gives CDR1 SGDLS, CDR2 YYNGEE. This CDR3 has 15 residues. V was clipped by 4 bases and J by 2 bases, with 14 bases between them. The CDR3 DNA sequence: TGTGCCAGCAGCCCCCGCCAGGGGCTCACAGATACGCAGTATTTT. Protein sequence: CASSPRQGLTDTQYF.

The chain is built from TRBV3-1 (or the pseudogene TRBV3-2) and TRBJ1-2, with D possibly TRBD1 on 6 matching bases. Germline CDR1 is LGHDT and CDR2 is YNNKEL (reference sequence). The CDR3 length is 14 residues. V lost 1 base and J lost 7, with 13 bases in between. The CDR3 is CASSQGAGESGYTF. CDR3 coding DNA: TGTGCCAGCAGCCAAGGGGCAGGGGAAAGTGGCTACACCTTC.

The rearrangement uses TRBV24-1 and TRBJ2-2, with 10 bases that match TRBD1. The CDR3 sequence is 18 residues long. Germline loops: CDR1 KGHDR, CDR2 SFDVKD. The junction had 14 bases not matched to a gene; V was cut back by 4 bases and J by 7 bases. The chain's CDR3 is CATSDSSQTGGRGGELFF. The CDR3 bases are TGTGCCACCAGTGACTCTAGCCAGACAGGGGGCAGGGGCGGGGAGCTGTTTTTT.

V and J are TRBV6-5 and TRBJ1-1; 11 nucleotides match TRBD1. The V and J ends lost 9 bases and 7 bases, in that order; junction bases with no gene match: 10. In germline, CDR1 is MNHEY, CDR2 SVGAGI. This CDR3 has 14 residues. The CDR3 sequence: CASRRGTGGYEAFF. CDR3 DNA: TGTGCCAGTCGGCGAGGGACAGGGGGTTATGAAGCTTTCTTT.

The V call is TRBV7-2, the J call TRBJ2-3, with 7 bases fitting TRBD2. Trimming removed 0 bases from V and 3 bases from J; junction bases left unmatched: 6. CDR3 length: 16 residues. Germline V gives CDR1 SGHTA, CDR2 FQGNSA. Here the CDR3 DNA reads TGTGCCAGCAGCTTAGCGCTCGGCGGGGGAACAGATACGCAGTATTTT. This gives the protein CASSLALGGGTDTQYF.

In DNA, the CDR3 is TGTGCCACCAGTGCCCCGACGGGGGAGCAGTTCTTC. Encoded protein: CATSAPTGEQFF. The V and J genes are TRBV24-1 and TRBJ2-1; tentative D call: TRBD2 (5 bases). Germline V gene data show CDR1 as KGHDR and CDR2 as SFDVKD. This CDR3 has 12 residues. Trimming took off 5 bases at V and 10 bases at J, with 11 bases between the two ends.

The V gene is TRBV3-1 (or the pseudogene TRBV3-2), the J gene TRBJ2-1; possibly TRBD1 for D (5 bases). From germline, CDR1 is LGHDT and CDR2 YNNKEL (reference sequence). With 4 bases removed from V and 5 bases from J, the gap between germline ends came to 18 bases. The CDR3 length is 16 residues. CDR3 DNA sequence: TGTGCCAGCAGCCGGGTCCCAGGGTTTGATGACAATGAGCAGTTCTTC. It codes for CASSRVPGFDDNEQFF.

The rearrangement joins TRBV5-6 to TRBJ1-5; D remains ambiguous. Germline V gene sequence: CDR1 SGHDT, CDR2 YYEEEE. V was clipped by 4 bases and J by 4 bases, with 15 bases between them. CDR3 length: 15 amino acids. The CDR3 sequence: CASSPFGGGNQPQHF. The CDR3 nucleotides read TGTGCCAGCAGCCCCTTTGGAGGCGGTAATCAGCCCCAGCATTTT.

For the CDR3, the DNA is TGTGCCAGCAGTTTTACAGACAATGAGCAGTTCTTC. Its protein is CASSFTDNEQFF. V gene TRBV9 combines with J gene TRBJ2-1; D not certain. The CDR3 has 12 residues. V lost 5 bases and J lost 5, with 8 bases in between. CDR1 is SGDLS, CDR2 YYNGEE, per germline.

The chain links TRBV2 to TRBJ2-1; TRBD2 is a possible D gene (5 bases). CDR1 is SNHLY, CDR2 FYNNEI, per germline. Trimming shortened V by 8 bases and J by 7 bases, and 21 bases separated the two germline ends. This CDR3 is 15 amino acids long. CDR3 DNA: TGTGCCAGCCTAACTAGTTCCTCCGTGGGGAATGAGCAGTTCTTC. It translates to CASLTSSSVGNEQFF. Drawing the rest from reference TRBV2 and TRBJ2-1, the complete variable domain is EPEVTQTPSHQVTQMGQEVILRCVPISNHLYFYWYRQILGQKVEFLVSFYNNEISEKSEIFDDQFSVERPDGSNFTLKIRSTKLEDSAMYFCASLTSSSVGNEQFFGPGTRLTVL.

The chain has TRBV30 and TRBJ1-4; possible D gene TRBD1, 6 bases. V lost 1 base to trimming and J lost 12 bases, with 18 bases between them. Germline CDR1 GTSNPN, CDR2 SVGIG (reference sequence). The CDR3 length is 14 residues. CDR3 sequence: CAWSARTASRELFF. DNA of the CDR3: TGTGCCTGGAGTGCACGGACAGCCTCTCGAGAACTGTTTTTT.

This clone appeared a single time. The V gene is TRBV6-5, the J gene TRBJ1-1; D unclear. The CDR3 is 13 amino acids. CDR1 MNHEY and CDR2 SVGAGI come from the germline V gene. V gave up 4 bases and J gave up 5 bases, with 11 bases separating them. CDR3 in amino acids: CASSSPRETEAFF. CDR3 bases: TGTGCCAGCAGTTCCCCTCGAGAGACTGAAGCTTTCTTT.

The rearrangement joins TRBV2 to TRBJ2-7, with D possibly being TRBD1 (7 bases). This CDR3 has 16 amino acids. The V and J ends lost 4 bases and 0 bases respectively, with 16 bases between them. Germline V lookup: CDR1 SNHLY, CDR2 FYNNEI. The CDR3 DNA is TGTGCCAGCAGTGGAGGGCCAGGGGGGAGCTCCTACGAGCAGTACTTC. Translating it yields CASSGGPGGSSYEQYF.

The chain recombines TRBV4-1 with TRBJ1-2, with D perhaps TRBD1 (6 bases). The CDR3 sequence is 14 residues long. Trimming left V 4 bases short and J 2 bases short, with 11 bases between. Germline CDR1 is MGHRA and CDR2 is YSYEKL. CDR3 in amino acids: CASSLPGTNYGYTF. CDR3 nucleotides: TGCGCCAGCAGCCTTCCCGGGACAAACTATGGCTACACCTTC.

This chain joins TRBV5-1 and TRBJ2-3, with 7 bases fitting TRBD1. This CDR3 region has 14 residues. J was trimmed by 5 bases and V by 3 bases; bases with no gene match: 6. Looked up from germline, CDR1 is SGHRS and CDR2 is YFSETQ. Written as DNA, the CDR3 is TGCGCCAGCAGCTCGACAGGGTCGGAAGATACGCAGTATTTT. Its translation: CASSSTGSEDTQYF.

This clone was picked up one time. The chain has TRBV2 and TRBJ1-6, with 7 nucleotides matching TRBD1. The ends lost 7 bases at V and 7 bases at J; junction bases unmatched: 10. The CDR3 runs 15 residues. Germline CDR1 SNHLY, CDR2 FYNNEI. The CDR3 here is CASTTAGTDNSPLHF. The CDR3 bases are TGTGCCAGCACCACGGCCGGGACAGACAATTCACCCCTCCACTTT.

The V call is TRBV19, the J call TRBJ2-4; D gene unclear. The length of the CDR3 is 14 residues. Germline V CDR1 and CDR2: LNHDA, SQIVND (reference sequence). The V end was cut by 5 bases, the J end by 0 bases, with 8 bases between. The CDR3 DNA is TGTGCCAGTAGTGTCAGACTAGCCAAAAACATTCAGTACTTC. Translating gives CASSVRLAKNIQYF.

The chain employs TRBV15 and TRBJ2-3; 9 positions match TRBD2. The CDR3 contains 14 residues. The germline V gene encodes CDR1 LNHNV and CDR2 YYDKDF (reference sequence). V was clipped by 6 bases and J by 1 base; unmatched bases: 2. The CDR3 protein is CATSRLAGTDTQYF. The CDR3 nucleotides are TGTGCCACCAGTCGACTAGCGGGCACAGATACGCAGTATTTT.